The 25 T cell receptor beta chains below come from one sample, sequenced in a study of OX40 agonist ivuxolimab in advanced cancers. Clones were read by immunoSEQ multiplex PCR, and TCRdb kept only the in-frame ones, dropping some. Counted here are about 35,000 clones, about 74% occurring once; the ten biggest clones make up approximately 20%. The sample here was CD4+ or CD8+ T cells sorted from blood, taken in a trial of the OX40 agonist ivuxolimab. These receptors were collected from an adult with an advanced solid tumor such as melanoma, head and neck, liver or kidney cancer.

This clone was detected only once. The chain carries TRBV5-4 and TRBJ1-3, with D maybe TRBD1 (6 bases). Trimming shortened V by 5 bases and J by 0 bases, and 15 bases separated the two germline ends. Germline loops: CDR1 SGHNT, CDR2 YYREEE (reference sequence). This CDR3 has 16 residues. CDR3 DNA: TGTGCCAGCAGATCGGGGGGGCCTAGCTCTGGAAACACCATATATTTT. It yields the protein CASRSGGPSSGNTIYF. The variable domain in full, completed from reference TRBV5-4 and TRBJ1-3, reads ETGVTQSPTHLIKTRGQQVTLRCSSQSGHNTVSWYQQALGQGPQFIFQYYREEENGRGNFPPRFSGLQFPNYSSELNVNALELDDSALYLCASRSGGPSSGNTIYFGEGSWLTVV.

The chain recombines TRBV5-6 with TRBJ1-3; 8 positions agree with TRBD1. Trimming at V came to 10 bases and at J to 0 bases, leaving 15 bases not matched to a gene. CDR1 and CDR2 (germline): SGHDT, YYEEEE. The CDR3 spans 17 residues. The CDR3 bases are TGTGCCTCGCGGACAGGGCGCACCTCGGTCTCTGGAAACACCATATATTTT. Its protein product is CASRTGRTSVSGNTIYF.

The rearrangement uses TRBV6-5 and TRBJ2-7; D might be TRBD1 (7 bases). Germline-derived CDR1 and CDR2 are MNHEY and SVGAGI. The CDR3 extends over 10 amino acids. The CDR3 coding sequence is TGTGCGGCAGGGGGGTACGAGCAGTACTTC. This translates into CAAGGYEQYF.

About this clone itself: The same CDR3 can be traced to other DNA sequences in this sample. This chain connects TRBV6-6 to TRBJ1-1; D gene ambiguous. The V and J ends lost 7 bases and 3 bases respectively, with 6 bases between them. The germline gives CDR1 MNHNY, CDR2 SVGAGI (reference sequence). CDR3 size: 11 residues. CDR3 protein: CASIFYTEAFF. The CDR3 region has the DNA TGTGCCAGCATTTTCTACACTGAAGCTTTCTTT.

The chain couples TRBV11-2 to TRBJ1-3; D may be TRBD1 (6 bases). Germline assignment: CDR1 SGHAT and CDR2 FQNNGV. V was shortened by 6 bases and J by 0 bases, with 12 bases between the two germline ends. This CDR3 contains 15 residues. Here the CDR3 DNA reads TGTGCCAGCAGTCACGGGACACCCTCTGGAAACACCATATATTTT. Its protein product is CASSHGTPSGNTIYF. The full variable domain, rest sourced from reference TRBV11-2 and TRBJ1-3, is EAGVAQSPRYKIIEKRQSVAFWCNPISGHATLYWYQQILGQGPKLLIQFQNNGVVDDSQLPKDRFSAERLKGVDSTLKIQPAKLEDSAVYLCASSHGTPSGNTIYFGEGSWLTVV.

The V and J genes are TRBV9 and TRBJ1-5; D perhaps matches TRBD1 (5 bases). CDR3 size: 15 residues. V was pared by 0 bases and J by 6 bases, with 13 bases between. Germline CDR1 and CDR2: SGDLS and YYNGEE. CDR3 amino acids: CASSVGPGVSQPQHF. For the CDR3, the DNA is TGTGCCAGCAGCGTAGGTCCGGGGGTTAGTCAGCCCCAGCATTTT.

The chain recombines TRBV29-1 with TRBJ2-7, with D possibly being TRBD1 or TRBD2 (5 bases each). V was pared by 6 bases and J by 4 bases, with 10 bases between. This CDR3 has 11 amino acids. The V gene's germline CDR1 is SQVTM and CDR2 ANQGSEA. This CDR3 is CSVLGAYEQYV. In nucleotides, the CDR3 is TGCAGCGTGCTCGGGGCTTACGAGCAGTACGTC.

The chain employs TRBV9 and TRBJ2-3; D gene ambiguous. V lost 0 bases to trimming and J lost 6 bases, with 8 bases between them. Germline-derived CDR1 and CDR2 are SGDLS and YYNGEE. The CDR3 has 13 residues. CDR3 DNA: TGTGCCAGCAGCGTAGACATCGGGGATACGCAGTATTTT. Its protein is CASSVDIGDTQYF.

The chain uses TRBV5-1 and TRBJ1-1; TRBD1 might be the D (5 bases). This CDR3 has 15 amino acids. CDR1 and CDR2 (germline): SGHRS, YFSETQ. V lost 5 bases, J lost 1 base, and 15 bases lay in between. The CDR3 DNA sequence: TGCGCCAGCAGGCTGGTGGTGGGGGAGAACACTGAAGCTTTCTTT. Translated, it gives CASRLVVGENTEAFF.

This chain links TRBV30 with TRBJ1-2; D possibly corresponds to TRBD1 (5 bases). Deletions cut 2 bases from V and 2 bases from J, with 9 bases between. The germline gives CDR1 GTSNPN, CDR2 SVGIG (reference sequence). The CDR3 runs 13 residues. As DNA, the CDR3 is TGTGCCTGGAGTCCGTGGGGGAACTATGGCTACACCTTC. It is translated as CAWSPWGNYGYTF.

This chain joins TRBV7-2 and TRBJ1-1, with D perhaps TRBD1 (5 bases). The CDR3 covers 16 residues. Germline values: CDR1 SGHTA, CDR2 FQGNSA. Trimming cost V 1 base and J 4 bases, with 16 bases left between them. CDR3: CASSLVVFGGTTEAFF. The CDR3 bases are TGTGCCAGCAGCTTAGTAGTCTTTGGGGGTACCACTGAAGCTTTCTTT.

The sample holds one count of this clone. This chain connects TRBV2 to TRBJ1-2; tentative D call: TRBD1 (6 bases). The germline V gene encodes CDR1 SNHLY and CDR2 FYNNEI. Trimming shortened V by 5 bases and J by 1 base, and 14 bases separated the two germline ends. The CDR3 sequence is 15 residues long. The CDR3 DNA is TGTGCCAGCAGTAGACAGGTGAACGTTAACTATGGCTACACCTTC. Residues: CASSRQVNVNYGYTF.

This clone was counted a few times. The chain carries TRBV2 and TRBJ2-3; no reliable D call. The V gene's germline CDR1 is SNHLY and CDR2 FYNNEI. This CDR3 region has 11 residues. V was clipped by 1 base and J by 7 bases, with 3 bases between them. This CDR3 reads CASSEEYTQYF. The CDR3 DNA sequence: TGTGCCAGCAGTGAAGAGTATACGCAGTATTTT. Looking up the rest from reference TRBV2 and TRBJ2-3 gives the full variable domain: EPEVTQTPSHQVTQMGQEVILRCVPISNHLYFYWYRQILGQKVEFLVSFYNNEISEKSEIFDDQFSVERPDGSNFTLKIRSTKLEDSAMYFCASSEEYTQYFGPGTRLTVL.

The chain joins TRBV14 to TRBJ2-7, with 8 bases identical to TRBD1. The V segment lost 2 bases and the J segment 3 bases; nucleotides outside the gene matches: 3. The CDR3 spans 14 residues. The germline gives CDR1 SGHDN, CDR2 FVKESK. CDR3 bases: TGTGCCAGCAGCCAATCGGACAGGGTCTACGAGCAGTACGTC. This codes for CASSQSDRVYEQYV.

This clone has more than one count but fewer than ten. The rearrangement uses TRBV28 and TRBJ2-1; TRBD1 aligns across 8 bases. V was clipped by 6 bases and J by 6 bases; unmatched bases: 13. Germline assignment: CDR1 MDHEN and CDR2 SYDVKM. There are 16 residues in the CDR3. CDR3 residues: CASSLAPGQATNEQFF. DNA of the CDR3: TGTGCCAGCAGCCTTGCCCCGGGACAGGCAACCAATGAGCAGTTCTTC.

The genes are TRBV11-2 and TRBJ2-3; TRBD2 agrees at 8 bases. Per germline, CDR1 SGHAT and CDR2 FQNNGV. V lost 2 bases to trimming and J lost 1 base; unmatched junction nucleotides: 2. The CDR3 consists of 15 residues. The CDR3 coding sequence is TGTGCCAGCAGCTTATATAGCGGGGGCACAGATACGCAGTATTTT. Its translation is CASSLYSGGTDTQYF.

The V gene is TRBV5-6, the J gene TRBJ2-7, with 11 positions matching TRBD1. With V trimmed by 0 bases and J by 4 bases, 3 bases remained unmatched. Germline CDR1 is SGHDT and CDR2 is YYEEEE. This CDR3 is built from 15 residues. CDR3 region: CASSLVRDRGYEQYF. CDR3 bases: TGTGCCAGCAGCTTGGTCCGGGACAGGGGGTACGAGCAGTACTTC.

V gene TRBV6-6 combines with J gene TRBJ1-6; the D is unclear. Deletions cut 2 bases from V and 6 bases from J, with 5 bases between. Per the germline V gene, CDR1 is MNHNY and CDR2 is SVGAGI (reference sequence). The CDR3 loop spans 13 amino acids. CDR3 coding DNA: TGTGCCAGCAGTTACGCGGTTAATTCACCCCTCCACTTT. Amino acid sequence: CASSYAVNSPLHF.

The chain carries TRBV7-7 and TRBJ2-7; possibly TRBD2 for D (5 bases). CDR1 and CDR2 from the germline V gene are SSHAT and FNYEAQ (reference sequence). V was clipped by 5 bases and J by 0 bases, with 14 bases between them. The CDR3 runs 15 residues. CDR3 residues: CASSEGYGFSYEQYF. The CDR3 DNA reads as TGTGCCAGCAGCGAGGGTTACGGTTTCTCCTACGAGCAGTACTTC.

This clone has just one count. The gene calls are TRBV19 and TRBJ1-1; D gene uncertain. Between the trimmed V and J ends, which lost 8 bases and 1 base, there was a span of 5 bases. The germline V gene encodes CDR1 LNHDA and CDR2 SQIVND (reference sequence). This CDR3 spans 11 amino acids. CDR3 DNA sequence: TGTGCCAGTCTCGAGAACACTGAAGCTTTCTTT. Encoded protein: CASLENTEAFF. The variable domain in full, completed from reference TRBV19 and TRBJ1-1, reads DGGITQSPKYLFRKEGQNVTLSCEQNLNHDAMYWYRQDPGQGLRLIYYSQIVNDFQKGDIAEGYSVSREKKESFPLTVTSAQKNPTAFYLCASLENTEAFFGQGTRLTVV.

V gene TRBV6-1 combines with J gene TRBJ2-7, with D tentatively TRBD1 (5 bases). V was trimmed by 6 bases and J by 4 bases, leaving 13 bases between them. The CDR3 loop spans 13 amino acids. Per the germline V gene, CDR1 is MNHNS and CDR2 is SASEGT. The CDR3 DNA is TGTGCCAGCAGGGAGACAGTAATTTACGAGCAGTACGTC. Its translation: CASRETVIYEQYV.

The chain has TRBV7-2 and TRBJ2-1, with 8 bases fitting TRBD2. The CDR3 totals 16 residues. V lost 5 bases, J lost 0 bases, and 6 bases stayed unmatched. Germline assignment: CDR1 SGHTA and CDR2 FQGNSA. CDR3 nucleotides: TGTGCCAGCAGCCTGCCCGGGACTAGCTCCTACAATGAGCAGTTCTTC. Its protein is CASSLPGTSSYNEQFF.

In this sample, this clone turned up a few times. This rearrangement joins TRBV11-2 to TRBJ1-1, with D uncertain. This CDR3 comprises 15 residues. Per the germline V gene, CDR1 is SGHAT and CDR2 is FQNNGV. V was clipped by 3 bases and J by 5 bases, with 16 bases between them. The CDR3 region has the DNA TGTGCCAGCAGCTTTACTCCCGCGGTTCATACTGAAGCTTTCTTT. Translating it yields CASSFTPAVHTEAFF.

As DNA, the CDR3 is TGTGCCAGCACCGGACAGGGAGAGGTGTCCGGGGAGCTGTTTTTT. Its translation is CASTGQGEVSGELFF. The chain links TRBV6-1 to TRBJ2-2; 8 bases fit TRBD1. V gave up 7 bases and J gave up 6 bases; unmatched junction bases: 10. Germline values: CDR1 MNHNS, CDR2 SASEGT. The CDR3 is 15 amino acids.

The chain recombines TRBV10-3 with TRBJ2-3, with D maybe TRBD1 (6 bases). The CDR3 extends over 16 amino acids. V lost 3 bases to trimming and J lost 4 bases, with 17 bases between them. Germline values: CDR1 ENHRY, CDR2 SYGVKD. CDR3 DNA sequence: TGTGCCATCAGTGACCCTCTTACAGGGACGCCAGATACGCAGTATTTT. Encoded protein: CAISDPLTGTPDTQYF.